A selection of T cell receptor beta chains follows, all from one sample in a study of CD8 T cells in Susac syndrome. One entry per CDR3 protein, called by TCRdb with MiXCR from the immunoSEQ multiplex PCR reads. The sample lists 400,000 or so distinct CDR3 sequences; approximately 85% were seen once. Material for sequencing was CD8+ T cells from PBMCs. These TCRs come from a human donor with multiple sclerosis. CDR3s include the opening cysteine and the closing phenylalanine or tryptophan.

v_call: TRBV12-3/TRBV12-4; j_call: TRBJ2-3; cdr3_aa: CASSLGDAGTDTQYF
v_call: TRBV27; j_call: TRBJ2-1; cdr3_aa: CASCRVESYNEQFF
v_call: TRBV29-1; j_call: TRBJ2-7; cdr3_aa: CSVETSYNEQYF
v_call: TRBV10-3; j_call: TRBJ1-1; cdr3_aa: CAISDLFYISEAFF
v_call: TRBV19; j_call: TRBJ2-1; cdr3_aa: CASSIGGLAGVDEQFF
v_call: TRBV15; j_call: TRBJ1-1; cdr3_aa: CATSRGTGDTEAFF
v_call: TRBV27; j_call: TRBJ2-7; cdr3_aa: CASSLAGGPYEQYF
v_call: TRBV12-3/TRBV12-4; j_call: TRBJ2-2; cdr3_aa: CASSFQSAGLAVRDTTGELFF
v_call: TRBV11-2; j_call: TRBJ1-1; cdr3_aa: CASSLVKGQGNTEAFF
v_call: TRBV4-1; j_call: TRBJ2-5; cdr3_aa: CASSQEPRGGETQYF
v_call: TRBV27; j_call: TRBJ2-1; cdr3_aa: CASSSPLEQFF
v_call: TRBV20-1; j_call: TRBJ2-1; cdr3_aa: CSASEGLAVYNEQFF
v_call: TRBV20-1; j_call: TRBJ1-1; cdr3_aa: CSARDPVLLGQGAEAFF
v_call: TRBV4-1; j_call: .; cdr3_aa: CASSPGRGANEQYF
v_call: TRBV27; j_call: TRBJ2-7; cdr3_aa: CASSHQSRYEQYF
v_call: TRBV5-6; j_call: TRBJ2-6; cdr3_aa: CASSLVGTGISGANVLTF
v_call: TRBV28; j_call: TRBJ2-5; cdr3_aa: CASSSIGQLYQETQYF
v_call: TRBV2; j_call: TRBJ1-1; cdr3_aa: CASSVSLGGTEAFF
v_call: TRBV12-3/TRBV12-4; j_call: TRBJ2-1; cdr3_aa: CASRGQTVFNEQFF
v_call: TRBV14; j_call: TRBJ2-3; cdr3_aa: CASSHPEGAQADTQYF
v_call: TRBV4-1; j_call: TRBJ1-5; cdr3_aa: CASSQGFGNQPQHF
v_call: TRBV6-5; j_call: TRBJ2-5; cdr3_aa: CATGGGGEYQETQYF
v_call: TRBV12-3/TRBV12-4; j_call: TRBJ2-7; cdr3_aa: CASSFLTSGSPHEQYF
v_call: TRBV7-9; j_call: TRBJ2-2; cdr3_aa: CASSLSGGHLLTGELFF
v_call: TRBV6-5; j_call: TRBJ1-4; cdr3_aa: CASSPSDWNEKLFF
v_call: TRBV7-9; j_call: TRBJ2-5; cdr3_aa: CASSLAQETQYF
v_call: TRBV20-1; j_call: TRBJ2-1; cdr3_aa: CSAQPLAGPHNEQFF
v_call: TRBV29-1; j_call: TRBJ2-2; cdr3_aa: CSVDRGDTGELFF
v_call: TRBV4-1; j_call: TRBJ2-2; cdr3_aa: CASSLQGRNTGELFF
v_call: TRBV4-1; j_call: TRBJ2-4; cdr3_aa: CASSPKGGLGKNIQYF
v_call: TRBV5-6; j_call: TRBJ1-2; cdr3_aa: CASSLRGTGGNYGYTF
v_call: TRBV7-9; j_call: TRBJ2-7; cdr3_aa: CASSLTASGISYEQYF
v_call: TRBV4-1; j_call: TRBJ2-6; cdr3_aa: CASSQWFGGANVLTF
v_call: TRBV6-1; j_call: TRBJ2-7; cdr3_aa: CASGTSGLSYEQYF
v_call: TRBV19; j_call: TRBJ1-6; cdr3_aa: CASKPAGNYNSPLHF
v_call: TRBV27; j_call: TRBJ2-2; cdr3_aa: CASSLLSETGNTGELFF
v_call: TRBV7-9; j_call: TRBJ1-2; cdr3_aa: CASSNRGGGDPYGYTF
v_call: TRBV2; j_call: TRBJ2-1; cdr3_aa: CASSGSAAASHEQFF
v_call: TRBV5-1; j_call: TRBJ1-1; cdr3_aa: CASSLGHIGKNTEAFF
v_call: TRBV5-1; j_call: TRBJ2-7; cdr3_aa: CASSPRWLAENFSYEQYF
v_call: TRBV15; j_call: TRBJ2-7; cdr3_aa: CATSRDGYEQYF
v_call: TRBV28; j_call: TRBJ2-5; cdr3_aa: CASSSPREEHKATETQYF
v_call: TRBV5-8; j_call: TRBJ1-2; cdr3_aa: CASSLKGTGTLPGYTF
v_call: TRBV6-5; j_call: TRBJ1-1; cdr3_aa: CASSYSGGSTEAFF
v_call: TRBV4-1; j_call: TRBJ1-4; cdr3_aa: CASSQVGRNNEKLFF
v_call: TRBV30; j_call: TRBJ1-4; cdr3_aa: CAWDRGLREKLFF
v_call: TRBV28; j_call: TRBJ2-7; cdr3_aa: CASTGPRTYYEQYF
v_call: TRBV7-9; j_call: TRBJ2-7; cdr3_aa: CASSLDNGTGGHEQYF
v_call: TRBV6-1; j_call: TRBJ2-3; cdr3_aa: CASAQRAGGADTQYF
v_call: TRBV5-8; j_call: TRBJ2-7; cdr3_aa: CASSLGFQGQWKHEQYF
v_call: TRBV3-1; j_call: TRBJ2-1; cdr3_aa: CASSQDSGGEQFF
v_call: TRBV4-1; j_call: TRBJ2-1; cdr3_aa: CASSQVQHGSNEQFF
v_call: TRBV29-1; j_call: TRBJ2-3; cdr3_aa: CSVEGLGEGFITDTQYF
v_call: TRBV5-1; j_call: TRBJ2-3; cdr3_aa: CASSLFPQLDTQYF
v_call: TRBV4-2; j_call: TRBJ2-7; cdr3_aa: CASSHWTELSYEQYF
v_call: TRBV3-1; j_call: TRBJ2-2; cdr3_aa: CASSQGELFF
v_call: TRBV5-1; j_call: TRBJ2-1; cdr3_aa: CATSEGQITDEQFF